This T cell receptor (beta chain) was retrieved from a study of blood T cell repertoires in COVID-19. Study as a whole: From the United States, Italy and Spain came samples of acute and convalescent COVID-19. In each case, the material was cDNA or gDNA derived from T cells, B-cell-depleted T cells, or PBMCs.

Only in-frame clones appear in the TCRdb table, and some are missing; sequencing was by immunoSEQ multiplex PCR. The table has around 170,000 clones, roughly four fifths seen once. Germline CDR1 is MDHEN and CDR2 is SYDVKM. This CDR3 spans 14 amino acids. Trimming shortened V by 3 bases and J by 6 bases, and 12 bases separated the two germline ends. This clone was seen once. The chain is built from TRBV28 and TRBJ1-5; no clear D. Sequencing was carried out using peripheral blood. This clonotype was obtained from a woman aged 40 to 50 with acute or convalescent COVID-19. The CDR3 DNA is TGTGCCAGCAGTTTTGGCCGAGGGCGTCAGCCCCAGCATTTT. Translating gives CASSFGRGRQPQHF.